What follows are 17 T cell receptor beta chains derived from one specimen sequenced in a study of shared clonotypes between healthy human individuals. The protocol was immunoSEQ multiplex PCR, while the TCRdb copy is restricted to in-frame clones and leaves out a portion. The sample shows about 490,000 clones, 65% to 80% of them seen only once. Input material: PBMCs. These receptors came from a woman aged 35 to 49 in good health. Some clones in this sample may be carry-over from other donors' samples.

The chain joins TRBV5-1 to TRBJ2-1, with 9 bases that match TRBD2. CDR1 and CDR2 (germline): SGHRS, YFSETQ. V shed 0 bases and J 9 bases; nucleotides not matched to a gene: 7. This CDR3 has 15 residues. The CDR3 loop reads CASSLGAGGPGEQFF. The DNA for the CDR3 is TGCGCCAGCAGCTTGGGGGCGGGAGGGCCTGGTGAGCAGTTCTTC.

The chain has TRBV19 and TRBJ2-5; perhaps TRBD2 as D (6 bases). This CDR3 spans 15 amino acids. The V end lost 3 bases, the J end lost 0 bases, and 11 bases lay between the germline ends. The germline gives CDR1 LNHDA, CDR2 SQIVND (reference sequence). The CDR3 sequence is CASSMFLANQETQYF. For the CDR3, the DNA is TGTGCCAGTAGTATGTTTCTAGCGAACCAAGAGACCCAGTACTTC.

V is TRBV19 and J is TRBJ1-5; D remains unclear. The CDR3 consists of 14 residues. V was clipped by 3 bases and J by 0 bases, with 6 bases between them. Germline assignment: CDR1 LNHDA and CDR2 SQIVND (reference sequence). CDR3 protein: CASSIYNSNQPQHF. The CDR3 DNA is TGTGCCAGTAGTATTTACAATAGCAATCAGCCCCAGCATTTT. The full variable domain, with the rest looked up from reference TRBV19 and TRBJ1-5, is DGGITQSPKYLFRKEGQNVTLSCEQNLNHDAMYWYRQDPGQGLRLIYYSQIVNDFQKGDIAEGYSVSREKKESFPLTVTSAQKNPTAFYLCASSIYNSNQPQHFGDGTRLSIL.

The rearrangement uses TRBV11-2 and TRBJ2-7; D is uncertain. Looked up from germline, CDR1 is SGHAT and CDR2 is FQNNGV. The CDR3 is made up of 12 amino acids. The germline V and J ends were trimmed by 2 bases and 6 bases, with 8 bases remaining between them. The CDR3 sequence is CASSLLGSEQYF. In nucleotides, the CDR3 is TGTGCCAGCAGCTTACTGGGATCCGAGCAGTACTTC.

The chain couples TRBV28 to TRBJ2-7; D perhaps matches TRBD1 (6 bases). V lost 11 bases to trimming and J lost 3 bases, with 17 bases between them. The length of the CDR3 is 13 residues. Germline CDR1 is MDHEN and CDR2 is SYDVKM. The CDR3 DNA follows: TGTGCCGCCAAGAGGACAGCACGCTACGAGCAGTACTTC. Translation gives CAAKRTARYEQYF.

This chain joins TRBV7-8 and TRBJ2-5; 8 positions match TRBD1. V gave up 5 bases and J gave up 5 bases; unmatched junction bases: 7. CDR1 SGHVS and CDR2 FQNEAQ come from the germline V gene. The CDR3 contains 14 residues. The CDR3 sequence is CASSPRQGWETQYF. The CDR3 DNA reads TGTGCCAGCAGCCCCCGACAGGGGTGGGAGACCCAGTACTTC.

The V call is TRBV28, the J call TRBJ2-5, with TRBD1 matching over 8 bases. Germline values: CDR1 MDHEN, CDR2 SYDVKM. With V trimmed by 3 bases and J by 5 bases, 5 bases remained unmatched. The CDR3 runs 14 residues. CDR3 protein: CASSLWQGAETQYF. The CDR3, as DNA: TGTGCCAGCAGTTTGTGGCAGGGGGCCGAGACCCAGTACTTC.

The chain joins TRBV29-1 to TRBJ1-2; D unclear. Trimming removed 2 bases at V and 1 base at J, with 5 bases between. Per the germline V gene, CDR1 is SQVTM and CDR2 is ANQGSEA. This CDR3 comprises 12 residues. The CDR3 reads CSVEQVNYGYTF. DNA of the CDR3: TGCAGCGTTGAACAGGTTAACTATGGCTACACCTTC.

This clone came up a few times. The rearrangement links TRBV15 to TRBJ2-1, with 13 bases matching TRBD2. The J segment lost 5 bases and the V segment lost 6 bases, leaving 10 bases of the junction unmatched. CDR3 length: 17 amino acids. Germline V gene sequence: CDR1 LNHNV, CDR2 YYDKDF (reference sequence). The CDR3 region has the DNA TGTGCCACCAGACCCCAACTAGCGGGAGGGCCGGACAATGAGCAGTTCTTC. It is translated as CATRPQLAGGPDNEQFF. Full variable domain (remainder filled in from reference TRBV15 and TRBJ2-1): DAMVIQNPRYQVTQFGKPVTLSCSQTLNHNVMYWYQQKSSQAPKLLFHYYDKDFNNEADTPDNFQSRRPNTSFCFLDIRSPGLGDTAMYLCATRPQLAGGPDNEQFFGPGTRLTVL.

V usage is TRBV28 and J usage is TRBJ2-6, with a weak D call TRBD2 (5 bases). V gave up 3 bases and J gave up 2 bases, with 11 bases separating them. CDR3 length: 16 amino acids. CDR1 MDHEN and CDR2 SYDVKM come from the germline V gene. The CDR3 here is CASSLNSVAGANVLTF. The CDR3 region has the DNA TGTGCCAGCAGTTTGAATAGCGTGGCTGGGGCCAACGTCCTGACTTTC.

Here the CDR3 reads CASSLVGQQETQYF. For the CDR3, the DNA is TGCGCCAGCAGCTTGGTGGGACAGCAAGAGACCCAGTACTTC. This sequence joins TRBV5-1 and TRBJ2-5; TRBD1 matches at 7 bases. V was clipped by 0 bases and J by 2 bases; unmatched bases: 1. Germline V gives CDR1 SGHRS, CDR2 YFSETQ. CDR3 size: 14 residues.

The gene calls are TRBV7-2 and TRBJ2-7; TRBD2 aligns across 7 bases. V gave up 2 bases and J gave up 5 bases; unmatched junction bases: 3. Germline CDR1 reads SGHTA; CDR2 reads FQGNSA. The CDR3 runs 13 residues. The CDR3 loop reads CASSLRGGHEQYF. CDR3 coding DNA: TGTGCCAGCAGCTTACGGGGAGGGCACGAGCAGTACTTC.

V is TRBV7-9 and J is TRBJ2-1; TRBD2 agrees at 11 bases. Germline V gene sequence: CDR1 SEHNR, CDR2 FQNEAQ (reference sequence). CDR3 length: 15 amino acids. V lost 5 bases to trimming and J lost 3 bases; unmatched junction nucleotides: 3. The DNA of the CDR3 is TGTGCCAGCAGCGCGGGACTAGCGGACTACAATGAGCAGTTCTTC. This sequence encodes CASSAGLADYNEQFF.

In the case of this clone: This likely reflects a read error, since a far larger clone is one base away. V is TRBV6-1 and J is TRBJ2-7; 7 bases map to TRBD1. The length of the CDR3 is 13 residues. V lost 7 bases and J lost 1; bases outside the gene matches: 4. Germline assignment: CDR1 MNHNS and CDR2 SASEGT. CDR3 sequence: CASTPGQSYEQYF. CDR3 nucleotide sequence: TGTGCCAGCACCCCGGGACAGTCCTACGAGCAGTACTTC.

The chain is built from TRBV5-1 and TRBJ2-7; TRBD2 matches 12 bases. V trimming: 0 bases; J trimming: 4 bases; junction bases outside the gene matches: 11. This CDR3 spans 18 amino acids. Germline CDR1 SGHRS, CDR2 YFSETQ. CDR3 residues: CASSLGLAGVRSPYEQYF. CDR3 in DNA: TGCGCCAGCAGCTTGGGACTAGCGGGAGTACGTTCCCCTTACGAGCAGTACTTC.

The chain employs TRBV7-2 and TRBJ2-7; D ambiguous. The CDR3 length is 14 residues. CDR1 and CDR2 from the germline V gene are SGHTA and FQGNSA. V gave up 6 bases and J gave up 1 base, with 13 bases separating them. The CDR3 DNA follows: TGTGCCAGCAGACCACCCTCCGGGTCCTACGAGCAGTACTTC. It yields the protein CASRPPSGSYEQYF.

The V gene is TRBV25-1, the J gene TRBJ1-1; 7 nucleotides match TRBD1. This CDR3 spans 15 amino acids. V trimming: 3 bases; J trimming: 6 bases; junction bases outside the gene matches: 10. Germline V gene sequence: CDR1 MGHDK, CDR2 SYGVNS. The CDR3 coding sequence is TGTGCCAGCAGTGACCCTCGACAGGGAGACGCTGAAGCTTTCTTT. Protein product: CASSDPRQGDAEAFF.